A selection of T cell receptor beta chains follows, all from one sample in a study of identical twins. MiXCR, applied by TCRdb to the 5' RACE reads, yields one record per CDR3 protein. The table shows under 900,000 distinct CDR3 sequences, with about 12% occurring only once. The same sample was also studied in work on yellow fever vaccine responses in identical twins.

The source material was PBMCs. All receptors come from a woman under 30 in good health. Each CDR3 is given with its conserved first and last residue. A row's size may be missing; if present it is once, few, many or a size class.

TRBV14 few CASSRQRGAQETQYF
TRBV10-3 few CASQMAGKNIQYF
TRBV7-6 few CASTIALQETQYF
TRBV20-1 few CSALPGVNNEQFF
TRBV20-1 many CSASQGLGNTIYF
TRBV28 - CASRRPVEETQYF
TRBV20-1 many CSARDLKTGAEQFF
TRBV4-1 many CASSPGLAEYNEQFF
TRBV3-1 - CASSYGLAGGPGSEQFF
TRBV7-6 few CASTPGQGTDTQYF
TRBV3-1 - CASSQGLSSKQFF
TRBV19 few CASSRGGEQETQYF
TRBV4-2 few CASSRGRGDTEAFF
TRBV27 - CASRHTGLRTGELFF
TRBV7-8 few CASSLSQRDGNNEQFF
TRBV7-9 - CATSLLEHPQETQYF
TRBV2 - CATGPNSPLHF
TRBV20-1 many CSAPLTFITDTQYF
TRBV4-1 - CASSQVPGRAETGELFF
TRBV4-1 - CASSQVGGGLADTQYF
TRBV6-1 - CASNHLAGGAGDTEAFF
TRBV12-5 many CASGSGTGSYNEQFF
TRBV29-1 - CSVEASPGQFF
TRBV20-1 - CSAGQGARTGELFF
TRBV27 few CASSLRGLGGGYTF
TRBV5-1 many CASSQGQGTDTQYF
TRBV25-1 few CASSEPGQNEAFF
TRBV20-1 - CSAMLLTSGRANEQFF
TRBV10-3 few CAISNGETQYF
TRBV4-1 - CASSQDTGGGTDTQYF
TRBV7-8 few CASTKSRTGPFSGANVLTF
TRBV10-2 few CASSGGGGGWGSYNEQFF
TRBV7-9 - CASSLAGPVNQPQHF
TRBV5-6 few CASSLGGDNTEAFF
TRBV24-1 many CATSDRQASGQFF
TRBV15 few CATSRDGQGTDTQYF
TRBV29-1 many CSGSAGSEQFF
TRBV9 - CASSAGPRLGYNEQFF
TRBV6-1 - CASSRRVHTEAFF
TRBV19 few CASSIGTATNEKLFF
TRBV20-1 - CSAQRLAGTSGQETQYF
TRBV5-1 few CASSLGWLVNEQFF
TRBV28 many CASIPGGGGHYSNQPQHF
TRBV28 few CASSSSGTSTYF
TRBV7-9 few CASSPRDRETQYF
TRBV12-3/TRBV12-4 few CASSSQGLAGTDTQYF